The subject of this entry is one TCR beta chain. Germline and junction disagree at one end, which may indicate a read error. The sample is drawn from a study of tumor-infiltrating lymphocytes in primary liver carcinoma. Constant-region priming of 500 ng total RNA yielded TCR beta cDNA. Libraries for TCR beta were built through three nested multiplex PCR rounds, which together made up a slightly modified ARM-PCR procedure. Rounds one and two of PCR, each of 10 cycles, were primed with TRBV1-TRBV30 forward primers and a C-beta reverse primer. One entry per CDR3 protein, called by TCRdb with MiXCR from the multiplex PCR reads. The repertoire consists of 150,000 to 200,000 distinct CDR3 sequences, with approximately 86% occurring once and the leading ten covering 15% to 20%. Joint extraction of RNA and DNA used 20-30 mg of bulk tissue that was unsorted. Germline-derived CDR1 and CDR2 are MNHEY and SVGAGI. The CDR3 extends over 17 amino acids.

This receptor was obtained from a man aged 35 to 55 with primary liver carcinoma and hepatitis B virus infection. V is TRBV6-5 and J is TRBJ2-3; 12 bases align to TRBD2. What was sequenced was tumor tissue from primary liver carcinoma. CDR3 in DNA: TGTGCCAGCAGCCGACCCCTAGCGGGAGGGAGCACAGATACGCAATATTTT. As protein: CASSRPLAGGSTDTQYF.